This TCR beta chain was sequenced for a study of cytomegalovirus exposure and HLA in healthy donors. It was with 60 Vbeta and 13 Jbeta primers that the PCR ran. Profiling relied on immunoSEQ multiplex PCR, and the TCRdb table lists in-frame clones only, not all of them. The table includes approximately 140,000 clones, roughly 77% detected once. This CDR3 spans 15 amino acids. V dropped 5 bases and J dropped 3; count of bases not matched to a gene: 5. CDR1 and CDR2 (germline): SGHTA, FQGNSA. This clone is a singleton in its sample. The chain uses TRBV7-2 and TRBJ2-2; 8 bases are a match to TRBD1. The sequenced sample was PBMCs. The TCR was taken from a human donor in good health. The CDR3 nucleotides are TGTGCCAGCAGCCCGACAGGGGCGGACACCGGGGAGCTGTTTTTT. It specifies CASSPTGADTGELFF.